The rows below give T cell receptor beta chains drawn from one sample of a study of blood T cell repertoires in COVID-19. Repertoires were generated with immunoSEQ multiplex PCR, while TCRdb's copy carries only in-frame clones and drops some. The table has roughly 260,000 clones, 83% seen once. Source material: PBMCs or T cells enriched from blood (not recorded which). These receptors originate from a woman between 35 and 50 years old who had been exposed to COVID-19. CDR3s include the opening cysteine and the closing phenylalanine or tryptophan. The D gene is left open where the match is weak. Clone sizes are given selectively: once, few, many, or a class where the clone is expanded.

TRBV27	-	TRBJ1-1	-	CASRPTGLAFF	TGTGCCAGCAGACCAACAGGGTTAGCTTTCTTT
TRBV9	-	TRBJ1-6	TRBD1	CASSQRDSYNSPLHF	TGTGCCAGCAGCCAACGGGACAGTTATAATTCACCCCTCCACTTT
TRBV27	-	TRBJ1-6	TRBD1	CASSFAGTGYSSPLHF	TGTGCCAGCAGTTTTGCTGGGACAGGGTATAGTTCACCCCTCCACTTT
TRBV5-6	-	TRBJ2-7	-	CASPRSSGYEQYF	TGTGCCAGCCCCCGAAGCTCCGGCTACGAGCAGTACTTC
TRBV6-1	-	TRBJ2-1	TRBD2	CASSEGTRGSQIF	TGTGCCAGCAGCGAAGGGACTAGGGGGTCCCAAATCTTC
TRBV19	-	TRBJ1-6	TRBD1	CASSKGTGGQVNSPLHF	TGTGCCAGTAGTAAGGGGACAGGGGGTCAAGTAAACTCACCCCTCCACTTT
TRBV6-1	few	TRBJ2-3	TRBD2	CASSERAGGYADTQYF	TGTGCCAGCAGTGAAAGGGCGGGGGGTTACGCAGATACGCAGTATTTT
TRBV6-1	-	TRBJ1-2	TRBD1	CASSEAGTGNYGYTF	TGTGCCAGCAGTGAAGCGGGGACAGGGAACTATGGCTACACCTTC
TRBV4-3	once	TRBJ2-3	TRBD1	CASSQASGTGLRFKSGTQYF	TGCGCCAGCAGCCAAGCTTCCGGGACAGGGTTAAGGTTTAAAAGTGGTACGCAGTATTTT
TRBV18	-	TRBJ2-7	TRBD2	CASSPFGGGEVEQYF	TGTGCCAGCTCCCCCTTTGGCGGGGGGGAAGTCGAGCAGTACTTC
TRBV27	-	TRBJ2-5	-	CASKGVGQETQYF	TGTGCCAGCAAGGGGGTTGGCCAAGAGACCCAGTACTTC
TRBV5-4	-	TRBJ1-6	-	CASSPAGEQYNSPLHF	TGTGCCAGCAGCCCCGCCGGAGAACAATATAATTCACCCCTCCACTTT
TRBV6-1	-	TRBJ2-3	TRBD2	CASSDLAGGREDTQYF	TGTGCCAGCAGTGACTTGGCGGGGGGACGGGAAGATACGCAGTATTTT
TRBV5-4	-	TRBJ2-1	TRBD1	CASSPGGSSYNEQFF	TGTGCCAGCAGCCCAGGGGGTTCCTCCTACAATGAGCAGTTCTTC
TRBV28	-	TRBJ1-4	TRBD1	CASRRGPEKLFF	TGTGCCAGCAGGAGGGGGCCTGAAAAACTGTTTTTT
TRBV4-3	-	TRBJ1-4	TRBD1	CASSQAERTGGEKLFF	TGCGCCAGCAGCCAAGCGGAGAGGACAGGGGGAGAAAAACTGTTTTTT
TRBV4-2	-	TRBJ1-2	TRBD1	CASSQVGGTGGNYGYTF	TGTGCCAGCAGCCAAGTAGGAGGGACAGGGGGCAACTATGGCTACACCTTC
TRBV5-1	-	TRBJ2-1	TRBD2	CASSPTSGGADEQFF	TGCGCCAGCAGCCCGACTAGCGGGGGGGCGGATGAGCAGTTCTTC
TRBV19	-	TRBJ1-2	TRBD1	CASSQQGSYGYTF	TGTGCCAGTAGTCAACAGGGGAGCTATGGCTACACCTTC
TRBV6-2/TRBV6-3	-	TRBJ2-5	TRBD1	CASSYSIDRAPLQETQYF	TGTGCCAGCAGTTATTCCATTGACAGGGCCCCCCTCCAAGAGACCCAGTACTTC
TRBV24-1	-	TRBJ1-6	TRBD1	CATSDQGQFNSPLHF	TGTGCCACCAGTGACCAGGGACAGTTCAATTCACCCCTCCACTTT
TRBV7-9	few	TRBJ1-2	TRBD1	CASSLGDSLGGLGYTF	TGTGCCAGCAGCTTGGGGGACAGCCTGGGGGGCCTTGGCTACACCTTC
TRBV12-2	-	TRBJ2-2	-	CASRFLAANTGELFF	TGTGCAAGTCGCTTCCTAGCCGCGAACACCGGGGAGCTGTTTTTT
TRBV6-4	few	TRBJ2-1	TRBD2	CASSGTSYNEQFF	TGTGCCAGCAGTGGGACTAGCTACAATGAGCAGTTCTTC
TRBV3-1/TRBV3-2	-	TRBJ1-6	-	CASSQSGGTDNSPLHF	TGTGCCAGCAGCCAATCAGGTGGTACGGATAATTCACCCCTCCACTTT
TRBV4-3	-	TRBJ2-3	TRBD2	CASSQGITGGADTQYF	TGCGCCAGCAGCCAAGGCATTACCGGGGGGGCAGATACGCAGTATTTT
TRBV9	-	TRBJ2-7	-	CASSYGGTYEQYF	TGTGCCAGCAGCTACGGGGGAACCTACGAGCAGTACTTC
TRBV29-1	-	TRBJ1-5	TRBD1	CSVSTGALDQPQHF	TGCAGCGTCTCTACAGGGGCTTTAGATCAGCCCCAGCATTTT
TRBV3-1/TRBV3-2	-	TRBJ1-1	-	CASSQDLGLNTEAFF	TGTGCCAGCAGCCAAGATCTGGGGCTGAACACTGAAGCTTTCTTT
TRBV6-5	-	TRBJ1-1	-	CASSLRTDTEAFF	TGTGCCAGCAGTTTGCGGACAGACACTGAAGCTTTCTTT
TRBV24-1	-	TRBJ2-5	TRBD2	CATSDGINSGETQYF	TGTGCCACCAGTGATGGCATCAATAGCGGGGAGACCCAGTACTTC
TRBV7-2	-	TRBJ1-5	TRBD1	CASSSGTVNQPQHF	TGTGCCAGCAGCTCAGGGACAGTGAATCAGCCCCAGCATTTT